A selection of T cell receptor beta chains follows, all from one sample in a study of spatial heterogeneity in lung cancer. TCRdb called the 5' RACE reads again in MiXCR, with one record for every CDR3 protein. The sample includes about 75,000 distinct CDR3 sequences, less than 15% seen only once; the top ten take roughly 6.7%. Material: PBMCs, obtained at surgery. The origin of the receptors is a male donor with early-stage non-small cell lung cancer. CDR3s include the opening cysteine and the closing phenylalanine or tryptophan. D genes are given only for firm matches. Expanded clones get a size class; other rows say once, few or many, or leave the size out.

TGTGCCAGCAGCTATGACAGGGGCACTGAAGCTTTCTTT,CASSYDRGTEAFF,TRBD1,many,TRBV7-9,TRBJ1-1
TGCGCCAGCAGCTTGGGGCTAGCGGGAGGCCGAAGCACAGATACGCAGTATTTT,CASSLGLAGGRSTDTQYF,TRBD2,many,TRBV5-1,TRBJ2-3
TGTGCCAGCAGCCCAACCGGGACTAGCGACGATGAGCAGTTCTTC,CASSPTGTSDDEQFF,TRBD2,-,TRBV28,TRBJ2-1
TGTGCCAGCTCTCCTACCGAGGTTAACACAGATACGCAGTATTTT,CASSPTEVNTDTQYF,-,many,TRBV7-2,TRBJ2-3
TGTGCCAGCCTCCGGGCGGGGGCAGCTAACTATGGCTACACCTTC,CASLRAGAANYGYTF,-,few,TRBV2,TRBJ1-2
TGTGCCAGCAGCAAAGGCCCGAATCCGACTCTACAGGCCTACGAGCAGTACTTC,CASSKGPNPTLQAYEQYF,-,-,TRBV21-1,TRBJ2-7
TGTGCCAGCAGCCCACGAGGGACGGTTACCTACGAGCAGTACTTC,CASSPRGTVTYEQYF,-,few,TRBV7-9,TRBJ2-7
TGCTCAGGAGACAGTTCCACAGATACGCAGTATTTT,CSGDSSTDTQYF,-,many,TRBV29-1,TRBJ2-3
TGCAGTGCTAGAGATCGGTGGCAACCCGTGAGCTCCTATAATTCACCCCTCCACTTT,CSARDRWQPVSSYNSPLHF,-,-,TRBV20-1,TRBJ1-6
TGCAGTGCTACCGAGGAAGTAGAGACCCAGTACTTC,CSATEEVETQYF,-,-,TRBV20-1,TRBJ2-5
TGCAGCGTTGAGATAGATTCGGACCTTGAAGCTTTCTTT,CSVEIDSDLEAFF,-,many,TRBV29-1,TRBJ1-1
TGCGCCAGCAGCTTGGACGCGTTCAATCAGCCCCAGCATTTT,CASSLDAFNQPQHF,-,few,TRBV5-1,TRBJ1-5
TGCAGTGCTTGGACAGGGTCGGACAATGAGCAGTTCTTC,CSAWTGSDNEQFF,TRBD1,-,TRBV20-1,TRBJ2-1
TGTGCCAGCAGTGGAGTAAAAATAAACACTGAAGCTTTCTTT,CASSGVKINTEAFF,-,many,TRBV6-2/TRBV6-3,TRBJ1-1
TGTGCCAGTAGCTTCGCGGGGGCAGAGACTCAGTACTTC,CASSFAGAETQYF,-,few,TRBV19,TRBJ2-5
TGTGCCACCAGTGATTTCGGCCGGAGGGAAGCTTTCTTT,CATSDFGRREAFF,-,-,TRBV24-1,TRBJ1-1
TGTGCCAGCAGTTCAGGACCCAAACCCCTCCACTTT,CASSSGPKPLHF,-,-,TRBV28,TRBJ1-6
TGCGCCAGCAGGGGGGACAGTCTGAACACTGAAGCTTTCTTT,CASRGDSLNTEAFF,TRBD1,-,TRBV5-1,TRBJ1-1
TGCAGTGCAGTCACAGGACGCACAGATACGCAGTATTTT,CSAVTGRTDTQYF,-,many,TRBV20-1,TRBJ2-3
TGTGCCAGCAGCGTAGGGCCAAGCGGGACTGGGACAGATACGCAGTATTTT,CASSVGPSGTGTDTQYF,TRBD2,-,TRBV9,TRBJ2-3